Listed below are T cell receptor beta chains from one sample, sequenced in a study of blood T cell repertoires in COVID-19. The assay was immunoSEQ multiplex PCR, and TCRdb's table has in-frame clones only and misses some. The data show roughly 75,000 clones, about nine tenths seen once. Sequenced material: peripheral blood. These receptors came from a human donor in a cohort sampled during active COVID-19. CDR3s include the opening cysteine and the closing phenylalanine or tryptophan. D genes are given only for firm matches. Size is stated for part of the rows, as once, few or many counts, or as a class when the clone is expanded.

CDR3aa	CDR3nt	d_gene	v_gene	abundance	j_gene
CATSYSVEVSYEQYF	TGTGCCACCAGCTATAGTGTTGAGGTCTCCTACGAGCAGTACTTC	-	TRBV24-1	-	TRBJ2-7
CAWSPGLAWETQYF	TGTGCCTGGAGCCCGGGACTAGCCTGGGAGACCCAGTACTTC	TRBD2	TRBV30	-	TRBJ2-5
CASSLAGDYNEQFF	TGTGCCAGCAGCTTAGCGGGAGATTACAATGAGCAGTTCTTC	TRBD2	TRBV14	-	TRBJ2-1
CASSFQGSTEAFF	TGTGCCAGCAGCTTCCAGGGAAGTACTGAAGCTTTCTTT	-	TRBV5-4	-	TRBJ1-1
CATSERQGNTGELFF	TGTGCCACCAGTGAACGGCAGGGAAACACCGGGGAGCTGTTTTTT	-	TRBV24-1	-	TRBJ2-2
CASSEGGTRSNQPQHF	TGTGCCAGCAGTGAAGGGGGGACTCGTAGCAATCAGCCCCAGCATTTT	-	TRBV6-1	-	TRBJ1-5
CASSQGLAGSYEQYF	TGTGCCAGCAGCCAAGGGTTAGCGGGGTCCTACGAGCAGTACTTC	TRBD2	TRBV3-1/TRBV3-2	once	TRBJ2-7
CASSPELYDTKAAPLHF	TGCGCCAGCAGCCCCGAGCTCTATGACACCAAGGCAGCACCCCTCCACTTT	-	TRBV4-1	-	TRBJ1-6
CASSPSSGGNTGELFF	TGTGCCAGCAGCCCATCTAGCGGGGGGAACACCGGGGAGCTGTTTTTT	TRBD2	TRBV5-4	-	TRBJ2-2
CASSGRESSYEQYF	TGTGCCAGCAGCGGCCGGGAGAGCTCCTACGAGCAGTACTTC	-	TRBV9	-	TRBJ2-7
CASSRDNYEQYF	TGTGCCAGCAGCCGGGACAACTACGAGCAGTACTTC	-	TRBV12-3/TRBV12-4	-	TRBJ2-7
CASSLRTGMDSPLHF	TGCGCCAGCAGCCTTAGGACAGGGATGGATTCACCCCTCCACTTT	TRBD1	TRBV5-1	-	TRBJ1-6
CASSRRTANTGELFF	TGTGCCAGCAGCCGGAGAACGGCGAACACCGGGGAGCTGTTTTTT	-	TRBV3-1/TRBV3-2	-	TRBJ2-2
CATSDLGRDEQYF	TGTGCCACCAGTGATTTAGGCAGGGACGAGCAGTACTTC	-	TRBV24-1	-	TRBJ2-7
CASSPPPGLAESTDTQYF	TGCGCCAGCAGCCCTCCGCCAGGACTAGCGGAGAGCACAGATACGCAGTATTTT	TRBD2	TRBV4-1	-	TRBJ2-3
CASSQEGQGALGGAFF	TGCGCCAGCAGCCAAGAGGGACAGGGGGCTTTGGGTGGAGCTTTCTTT	TRBD1	TRBV4-1	-	TRBJ1-1
CASSPSWGGKETQYF	TGCGCCAGCAGCCCCTCGTGGGGGGGAAAAGAGACCCAGTACTTC	TRBD2	TRBV4-1	-	TRBJ2-5
CASKASGQGTQYF	TGTGCCAGCAAGGCTAGCGGGCAGGGGACCCAGTACTTC	TRBD2	TRBV6-5	-	TRBJ2-5
CASSATGTSGSTDTQYF	TGCGCCAGCAGCGCGACCGGGACTAGTGGGAGCACAGATACGCAGTATTTT	TRBD2	TRBV4-1	-	TRBJ2-3
CASSPMDRDIPYTF	TGTGCCAGCTCACCCATGGACAGGGATATCCCCTACACCTTC	TRBD1	TRBV18	-	TRBJ1-2
CASSQPLTGGNQPQHF	TGTGCCAGCAGCCAACCACTGACAGGGGGAAATCAGCCCCAGCATTTT	TRBD1	TRBV6-2/TRBV6-3	-	TRBJ1-5
CASRRLAGVNTGELFF	TGTGCCAGCCGTAGACTAGCGGGGGTGAACACCGGGGAGCTGTTTTTT	TRBD2	TRBV27	-	TRBJ2-2
CASSQSGGAVSTDTQYF	TGTGCCAGCAGCCAAAGCGGGGGGGCGGTGAGCACAGATACGCAGTATTTT	TRBD2	TRBV4-2	-	TRBJ2-3
CASSLGQGDSPLHF	TGTGCCAGCAGCTTAGGGCAGGGGGATTCACCCCTCCACTTT	TRBD1	TRBV4-2	-	TRBJ1-6
CSVDGGNTIYF	TGCAGCGTTGATGGCGGAAACACCATATATTTT	-	TRBV29-1	once	TRBJ1-3
CASSPSSGQIEAFF	TGTGCCAGCAGCCCTAGCTCGGGACAGATTGAAGCTTTCTTT	TRBD1	TRBV7-8	-	TRBJ1-1
CASSLRAGEQYF	TGTGCCAGCAGTTTGCGGGCGGGCGAGCAGTACTTC	-	TRBV27	-	TRBJ2-7
CASSVEQYDSPLHF	TGTGCCAGCAGCGTAGAACAGTATGATTCACCCCTCCACTTT	-	TRBV9	-	TRBJ1-6
CARRHGGGGAPGELFF	TGCGCCCGCCGCCACGGGGGCGGGGGGGCCCCCGGGGAGCTGTTTTTT	TRBD2	TRBV3-1/TRBV3-2	-	TRBJ2-2
CASSSGTGRPRYTF	TGCGCCAGCAGCTCGGGGACAGGGAGACCTCGGTACACCTTC	TRBD1	TRBV5-1	-	TRBJ1-2
CASSWDRHNQPQHF	TGTGCCAGCAGCTGGGACAGGCACAATCAGCCCCAGCATTTT	TRBD1	TRBV7-8	-	TRBJ1-5